The 17 T cell receptor beta chains given below trace back to one sample, sequenced in a study of blood T cells in healthy people across ages. For the second PCR, which ran for 7 to 11 cycles, a sample-barcoded 5' primer and a J-beta primer mix were used. TCRdb redid the calling of the 5' RACE reads with MiXCR, one entry per CDR3 protein. Among approximately 770,000 distinct CDR3 sequences listed, 55% to 70% were seen once. The sample was blood. The source is a man under 40 in good health.

The CDR3 region is CASSQDFRTILDTQYF. The CDR3, as DNA: TGCGCCAGCAGCCAAGATTTCCGGACTATACTGGATACGCAGTATTTT. This sequence joins TRBV4-1 and TRBJ2-3, with D tentatively TRBD2 (6 bases). The germline gives CDR1 MGHRA, CDR2 YSYEKL. This CDR3 spans 16 amino acids. Trimming took 0 bases from V and 6 from J, leaving 16 bases between them.

V is TRBV11-2 and J is TRBJ2-1, with 11 bases fitting TRBD2. Near its end, the DNA agrees better with TRBJ2-7, so the J call may be wrong. CDR1 is SGHAT and CDR2 is FQNNGV in the germline V gene. There are 17 residues in the CDR3. The CDR3 is CASSLVAGGLIYKEQYF. The CDR3 DNA follows: TGTGCCAGCAGCTTAGTAGCGGGGGGGCTCATTTACAAGGAGCAGTACTTC.

The chain combines TRBV2 with TRBJ1-2; 7 nucleotides align to TRBD1. From germline, CDR1 is SNHLY and CDR2 FYNNEI. The CDR3 totals 16 residues. Trimming cost V 1 base and J 4 bases; bases outside gene matches: 9. CDR3 coding DNA: TGTGCCAGCAGTGAAGGGGACAGTCTAGCCGTCTATGGCTACACCTTC. Translation gives CASSEGDSLAVYGYTF.

Worth noting for this clonotype: Since a much larger clone is just one base distant, this may be a read error. The gene calls are TRBV20-1 and TRBJ1-2; no firm D call. CDR1 is DFQATT and CDR2 is SNEGSKA in the germline V gene (reference sequence). The CDR3 runs 13 residues. V lost 7 bases and J 8 bases, leaving 20 bases between the germline ends. For the CDR3, the DNA is TGCAGTGTTAGTCTAGGGAGCCCCTACGGCTACACCTTC. It codes for CSVSLGSPYGYTF.

The chain joins TRBV28 to TRBJ1-1; D is unresolved. In germline, CDR1 is MDHEN, CDR2 SYDVKM. CDR3 length equals 13 residues. Between the trimmed V and J ends, which lost 3 bases and 6 bases, there was a span of 11 bases. CDR3 coding DNA: TGTGCCAGCAGTTTCTTAAGTACGTCTGAAGCTTTCTTT. Its protein is CASSFLSTSEAFF.

In this sample, this clonotype turned up a few times. The chain employs TRBV4-3 and TRBJ2-7, with 8 bases identical to TRBD1. Germline V gives CDR1 LGHNA, CDR2 YSLEER. The CDR3 sequence is 14 residues long. J gave up 4 bases and V 1 base, and 3 bases lay outside the gene matches. The CDR3, as DNA: TGCGCCAGCAGCCAAGGGACAGGGAAATACGAGCAGTACTTC. This sequence encodes CASSQGTGKYEQYF.

This chain connects TRBV27 to TRBJ2-1; D is ambiguous. Germline V gives CDR1 MNHEY, CDR2 SMNVEV (reference sequence). CDR3 length equals 14 residues. Between the trimmed V and J ends, which lost 7 bases and 0 bases, there was a span of 10 bases. Here the CDR3 reads CASNDRSSYNEQFF. In DNA, the CDR3 is TGTGCCAGCAACGATAGGAGCTCCTACAATGAGCAGTTCTTC.

The V and J genes are TRBV7-9 and TRBJ2-1, with unresolved D. CDR1 is SEHNR and CDR2 is FQNEAQ in the germline V gene (reference sequence). CDR3 length: 10 residues. Trimming stripped 6 bases from V and 7 bases from J, with 4 bases between. The CDR3 loop reads CASRWNEQFF. In DNA, the CDR3 is TGTGCCAGCAGGTGGAATGAGCAGTTCTTC.

This clonotype was picked up a small number of times. The chain is built from TRBV11-1 and TRBJ2-3; D gene uncertain. The CDR3 is 15 amino acids. Germline CDR1 and CDR2: SGHAT and FQDESV (reference sequence). Trimming stripped 1 base from V and 4 bases from J, with 12 bases between. The CDR3 is CASSLERSPADTQYF. CDR3 bases: TGTGCCAGCAGCTTAGAAAGGTCCCCGGCAGATACGCAGTATTTT.

This clonotype showed up many times. The rearrangement links TRBV20-1 to TRBJ2-7; D is perhaps TRBD1 or TRBD2 (7 bases each). CDR1 DFQATT and CDR2 SNEGSKA come from the germline V gene (reference sequence). This CDR3 comprises 14 residues. Here the CDR3 reads CSSQGGAGSYEQYF. CDR3 nucleotides: TGCAGCTCCCAGGGGGGGGCCGGCTCCTACGAGCAGTACTTC.

The chain uses TRBV6-5 and TRBJ1-4; weak D call: TRBD1 (5 bases). Per the germline V gene, CDR1 is MNHEY and CDR2 is SVGAGI. The CDR3 is 15 residues long. Trimming took 3 bases from V and 7 from J, leaving 15 bases between them. CDR3 in DNA: TGTGCCAGCAGTTATGGATCTGGGACCGGTGAAAAACTGTTTTTT. Encoded protein: CASSYGSGTGEKLFF.

The chain recombines TRBV5-1 with TRBJ2-2; no firm D call. Germline CDR1 and CDR2: SGHRS and YFSETQ. The length of the CDR3 is 14 residues. V was clipped by 0 bases and J by 0 bases, with 3 bases between them. The CDR3 DNA follows: TGCGCCAGCAGCTTGGAATCGAACACCGGGGAGCTGTTTTTT. Protein sequence: CASSLESNTGELFF.

The table lists this clonotype with a few counts. V usage is TRBV28 and J usage is TRBJ2-3, with no clear D. Germline V gene sequence: CDR1 MDHEN, CDR2 SYDVKM. V lost 5 bases and J lost 6, with 12 bases in between. This CDR3 region has 13 residues. This chain's CDR3 is CASSLQTGDTQYF. CDR3 bases: TGTGCCAGCAGTCTTCAAACCGGGGATACGCAGTATTTT.

This clonotype was seen a few times. The J gene is TRBJ1-6, the V gene TRBV25-1, with D perhaps TRBD1 (6 bases). Trimming cost V 3 bases and J 2 bases, with 11 bases left between them. The CDR3 is made up of 16 amino acids. The germline CDR1 and CDR2 sequences are MGHDK and SYGVNS. CDR3 loop: CASSDYRVAYNSPLHF. The DNA for the CDR3 is TGTGCCAGCAGTGACTACAGGGTCGCCTATAATTCACCCCTCCACTTT.

V and J are TRBV19 and TRBJ2-7; 9 bases match TRBD1. The germline V gene has CDR1 LNHDA and CDR2 SQIVND (reference sequence). This CDR3 is built from 14 residues. The V and J ends lost 6 bases and 7 bases, in that order; junction bases with no gene match: 10. CDR3 loop: CASRQGALGNEQYF. The DNA of the CDR3 is TGTGCCAGTAGACAGGGGGCGTTGGGCAATGAGCAGTACTTC.

This chain links TRBV2 with TRBJ2-4, with TRBD1 identical over 7 bases. The J call may be faulty, since TRBJ2-7 better matches the DNA end. Germline V gene lookup returns CDR1 SNHLY and CDR2 FYNNEI. This CDR3 spans 12 amino acids. The chain's CDR3 is CATMTGYYEQYF. In DNA, the CDR3 is TGTGCCACCATGACAGGGTACTACGAGCAGTACTTC.

This CDR3 is CASSVDGQQETQYF. The CDR3 coding sequence is TGTGCCAGCAGCGTAGATGGGCAGCAAGAGACCCAGTACTTC. The chain is built from TRBV9 and TRBJ2-5; D not certain. The germline CDR1 and CDR2 sequences are SGDLS and YYNGEE. CDR3 size: 14 residues. V lost 0 bases, J lost 2 bases, and 8 bases lay in between.